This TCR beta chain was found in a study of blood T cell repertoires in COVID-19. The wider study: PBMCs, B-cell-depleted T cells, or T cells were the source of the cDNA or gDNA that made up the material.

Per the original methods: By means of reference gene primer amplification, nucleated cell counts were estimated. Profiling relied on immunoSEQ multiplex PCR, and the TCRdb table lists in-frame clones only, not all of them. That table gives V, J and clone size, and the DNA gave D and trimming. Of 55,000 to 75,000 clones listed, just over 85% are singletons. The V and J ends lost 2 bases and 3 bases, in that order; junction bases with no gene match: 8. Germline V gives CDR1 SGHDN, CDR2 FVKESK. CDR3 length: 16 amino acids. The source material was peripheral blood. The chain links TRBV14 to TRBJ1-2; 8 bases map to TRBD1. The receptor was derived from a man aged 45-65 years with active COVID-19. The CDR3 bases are TGTGCCAGCAGCCAAATTCCCAGGGGGCGCGACTATGGCTACACCTTC. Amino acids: CASSQIPRGRDYGYTF.